The 32 T cell receptor beta chains below all came from one sample that was sequenced in a study of control samples from healthy donors and cancer patients. Using immunoSEQ multiplex PCR, the repertoire was profiled, and TCRdb retains in-frame clones only, with some absent. This table has 150,000 to 200,000 clones, approximately 90% appearing once. The sample consisted of blood. Source of these receptors: a man aged 30 to 45 in good health.

The chain links TRBV28 to TRBJ2-5; D is unclear. The germline V gene encodes CDR1 MDHEN and CDR2 SYDVKM. Trimming stripped 4 bases from V and 1 base from J, with 4 bases between. The CDR3 consists of 12 residues. The chain's CDR3 is CASSSPQETQYF. The CDR3 nucleotides are TGTGCCAGCAGTTCCCCCCAAGAGACCCAGTACTTC.

CDR3 coding DNA: TGTGCCAGCAGTTGGACAGGGAAAATGAACACTGAAGCTTTCTTT. Its protein is CASSWTGKMNTEAFF. The J gene is TRBJ1-1, the V gene TRBV28; 8 nucleotides match TRBD1. The length of the CDR3 is 15 residues. CDR1 is MDHEN, CDR2 SYDVKM, per germline. Germline trimming cut 4 bases from V and 0 bases from J; bases unmatched to any gene: 4.

This clone was seen just once. The chain employs TRBV5-1 and TRBJ2-1, with 14 positions matching TRBD2. The V gene's germline CDR1 is SGHRS and CDR2 YFSETQ. The CDR3 has 17 residues. Trimming cost V 4 bases and J 8 bases; bases outside gene matches: 11. CDR3 nucleotide sequence: TGCGCCAGCAGCCTTGGGACTAGCGGGAGTGTAATCGATGAGCAGTTCTTC. Translation: CASSLGTSGSVIDEQFF.

V is TRBV7-9 and J is TRBJ1-2, with TRBD1 matching over 7 bases. V shed 1 base, J shed 4 bases, and the junction held 9 bases outside the gene matches. Germline CDR1 SEHNR, CDR2 FQNEAQ (reference sequence). The CDR3 has 16 amino acids. CDR3 nucleotide sequence: TGTGCCAGCAGCTTAGGAGGAACAGGGGAGGGCTATGGCTACACCTTC. Its protein is CASSLGGTGEGYGYTF.

This chain uses TRBV4-3 with TRBJ2-7, with D possibly being TRBD2 (6 bases). This CDR3 contains 13 residues. CDR1 is LGHNA, CDR2 YSLEER, per germline. The V end lost 2 bases, the J end lost 6 bases, and 11 bases lay between the germline ends. CDR3 region: CASSQFRGSEQYF. The DNA of the CDR3 is TGCGCCAGCAGCCAATTCCGGGGGAGCGAGCAGTACTTC.

This chain joins TRBV5-4 and TRBJ2-2; TRBD1 matches at 10 bases. The CDR3 covers 16 residues. Germline V CDR1 and CDR2: SGHNT, YYREEE (reference sequence). V was pared by 5 bases and J by 7 bases, with 11 bases of the junction left unmatched. CDR3 DNA sequence: TGTGCCAGCAGACAAACGGGACAGGGGCCCGACGGGGAGCTGTTTTTT. Translating it yields CASRQTGQGPDGELFF. Supplemented by reference TRBV5-4 and TRBJ2-2, the full variable domain reads ETGVTQSPTHLIKTRGQQVTLRCSSQSGHNTVSWYQQALGQGPQFIFQYYREEENGRGNFPPRFSGLQFPNYSSELNVNALELDDSALYLCASRQTGQGPDGELFFGEGSRLTVL.

This clone appeared a single time. As DNA, the CDR3 is TGTGCCAGCAGGGGACAGGGAATGAGGAATCAGCCCCAGCATTTT. This translates into CASRGQGMRNQPQHF. This sequence joins TRBV2 and TRBJ1-5; 9 positions agree with TRBD1. Germline CDR1 is SNHLY and CDR2 is FYNNEI. The V segment lost 6 bases and the J segment 4 bases; nucleotides outside the gene matches: 7. The CDR3 has 15 residues.

This chain joins TRBV7-8 and TRBJ1-2; a possible D gene is TRBD1 (5 bases). Trimming pared 5 bases from V and 8 bases from J, leaving 18 bases between. The CDR3 is 14 amino acids. Germline lookup yields CDR1 SGHVS and CDR2 FQNEAQ. CDR3 sequence: CASSLVSGAGGYTF. Written as DNA, the CDR3 is TGTGCCAGCAGCCTAGTATCCGGGGCGGGAGGCTACACCTTC.

The chain combines TRBV5-1 with TRBJ1-1, with D perhaps matching TRBD1 (5 bases). The CDR3 runs to 13 residues. Trimming removed 5 bases at V and 5 bases at J, with 13 bases between. The V gene's germline CDR1 is SGHRS and CDR2 YFSETQ. The CDR3 spells CASRVGGGTEAFF. For the CDR3, the DNA is TGCGCCAGCAGAGTCGGGGGTGGAACTGAAGCTTTCTTT. Using reference TRBV5-1 and TRBJ1-1 for the parts outside the CDR3, the full variable domain is KAGVTQTPRYLIKTRGQQVTLSCSPISGHRSVSWYQQTPGQGLQFLFEYFSETQRNKGNFPGRFSGRQFSNSRSEMNVSTLELGDSALYLCASRVGGGTEAFFGQGTRLTVV.

The rearrangement uses TRBV5-5 and TRBJ1-5, with D possibly matching TRBD1 (6 bases). The V gene lost 0 bases and the J gene lost 9 bases, with 7 bases spanning the gap. The CDR3 is made up of 12 amino acids. The germline V gene encodes CDR1 SGHKS and CDR2 YYEKEE (reference sequence). In nucleotides, the CDR3 is TGTGCCAGCAGCTTGGGCAGGGGGCCCCAGCATTTT. Protein: CASSLGRGPQHF.

This chain links TRBV5-5 with TRBJ2-7, with D perhaps TRBD2 (6 bases). Germline loops: CDR1 SGHKS, CDR2 YYEKEE (reference sequence). Trimming took 7 bases from V and 6 from J, leaving 17 bases between them. The CDR3 extends over 13 amino acids. The CDR3 bases are TGTGCCAGCTCTCCTTTCCCGGAGGGCGAGCAGTACTTC. Protein product: CASSPFPEGEQYF.

The rearrangement links TRBV2 to TRBJ2-1; the match to TRBD1 covers 8 bases. V shed 6 bases, J shed 7 bases, and the junction held 17 bases outside the gene matches. Per germline, CDR1 SNHLY and CDR2 FYNNEI. This CDR3 spans 17 amino acids. CDR3 DNA sequence: TGTGCCAGCAGCGAAACTGGAACCGGGACAGGATTAAATGAGCAGTTCTTC. It specifies CASSETGTGTGLNEQFF. Full variable domain (missing parts from reference TRBV2 and TRBJ2-1): EPEVTQTPSHQVTQMGQEVILRCVPISNHLYFYWYRQILGQKVEFLVSFYNNEISEKSEIFDDQFSVERPDGSNFTLKIRSTKLEDSAMYFCASSETGTGTGLNEQFFGPGTRLTVL.

The chain carries TRBV21-1 and TRBJ2-1. TRBV21-1 is designated a pseudogene. The CDR3 has 17 amino acids. DNA for the CDR3: TGTGCCAGCAGCAAGTGGCATCCGGGACCCCTCTTCAATGAGCAGTTCTTC. It is translated as CASSKWHPGPLFNEQFF.

V is TRBV5-1 and J is TRBJ1-2; 8 nucleotides line up with TRBD1. The CDR3 extends over 14 amino acids. With 0 bases clipped from V and 5 bases from J, the junction kept 3 bases outside the gene matches. From germline, CDR1 is SGHRS and CDR2 YFSETQ. CDR3 nucleotide sequence: TGCGCCAGCAGCTTGGATGACAGGGGATATGGCTACACCTTC. Protein product: CASSLDDRGYGYTF.

This clone has more than one count but fewer than ten. CDR3 in amino acids: CASSLRGGNEKLFF. The CDR3 DNA sequence: TGTGCCAGCAGCTTGAGGGGGGGAAATGAAAAACTGTTTTTT. The chain combines TRBV5-6 with TRBJ1-4; tentatively, D is TRBD1 (6 bases). Germline CDR1 reads SGHDT; CDR2 reads YYEEEE. With 1 base removed from V and 5 bases from J, the gap between germline ends came to 9 bases. This CDR3 region has 14 residues.

The chain has TRBV7-6 and TRBJ1-4; 8 nucleotides agree with TRBD1. The V segment lost 1 base and the J segment 8 bases; nucleotides outside the gene matches: 6. Germline values: CDR1 SGHVS, CDR2 FNYEAQ. This CDR3 comprises 15 residues. Here the CDR3 reads CASSLGGQGGEKLFF. CDR3 coding DNA: TGTGCCAGCAGCTTAGGAGGACAGGGAGGGGAAAAACTGTTTTTT.

The rearrangement joins TRBV6-5 to TRBJ2-7; TRBD1 aligns across 10 bases. The CDR3 length is 13 residues. With 6 bases clipped from V and 3 bases from J, the junction kept 2 bases outside the gene matches. The germline CDR1 and CDR2 sequences are MNHEY and SVGAGI. The CDR3 is CASSWDRGYEQYF. The CDR3 DNA is TGTGCCAGCAGCTGGGACAGGGGCTACGAGCAGTACTTC.

This clone appeared a few times. The chain recombines TRBV6-6 with TRBJ1-4; D not resolved. Germline CDR1 MNHNY, CDR2 SVGAGI (reference sequence). This CDR3 spans 13 amino acids. V was pared by 8 bases and J by 4 bases, with 11 bases between. The CDR3 nucleotides read TGTGCCAGCTCTCGGCTTAATAATGAAAAACTGTTTTTT. This translates into CASSRLNNEKLFF.

The J gene is TRBJ1-1, the V gene TRBV6-1; D not certain. With 2 bases removed from V and 1 base from J, the gap between germline ends came to 8 bases. Germline CDR1 and CDR2: MNHNS and SASEGT. The CDR3 contains 14 residues. This chain's CDR3 is CASSEIQGNTEAFF. CDR3 DNA sequence: TGTGCCAGCAGTGAAATCCAAGGGAACACTGAAGCTTTCTTT.

This clone was observed a handful of times. The rearrangement uses TRBV20-1 and TRBJ1-2; perhaps TRBD1 as D (5 bases). CDR1 and CDR2 from the germline V gene are DFQATT and SNEGSKA (reference sequence). Trimming stripped 3 bases from V and 1 base from J, with 6 bases between. This CDR3 is built from 12 residues. CDR3 protein: CSASDSNYGYTF. The CDR3 DNA reads TGCAGTGCTAGTGACAGTAACTATGGCTACACCTTC.

V and J are TRBV6-5 and TRBJ2-5; no definite D call. The CDR3 is made up of 13 amino acids. The V end lost 0 bases, the J end lost 5 bases, and 7 bases lay between the germline ends. Germline V CDR1 and CDR2: MNHEY, SVGAGI. The DNA for the CDR3 is TGTGCCAGCAGTTACTCGATAAAGGAGACCCAGTACTTC. This gives the protein CASSYSIKETQYF.

This chain connects TRBV20-1 to TRBJ1-5; 8 bases line up with TRBD1. Per germline, CDR1 DFQATT and CDR2 SNEGSKA (reference sequence). V gave up 3 bases and J gave up 5 bases; unmatched junction bases: 9. This CDR3 contains 15 residues. The CDR3 loop reads CSASPGGTGYQPQHF. The DNA for the CDR3 is TGCAGTGCTAGTCCCGGCGGGACAGGTTATCAGCCCCAGCATTTT.

The chain has TRBV24-1 and TRBJ2-3; 7 nucleotides align to TRBD2. Germline V gene sequence: CDR1 KGHDR, CDR2 SFDVKD. V gave up 9 bases and J gave up 1 base; unmatched junction bases: 3. This CDR3 is built from 13 residues. The CDR3 region is CATARGGTDTQYF. The CDR3 DNA sequence: TGTGCCACCGCCCGGGGGGGCACAGATACGCAGTATTTT.

The CDR3 coding sequence is TGTGCTAGTGGCCGGGTGTACTATGGCTACACCTTC. Its protein product is CASGRVYYGYTF. This rearrangement joins TRBV12-5 to TRBJ1-2, with no clear D. There are 12 residues in the CDR3. CDR1 and CDR2 from the germline V gene are LGHNT and FRNRAP. V was trimmed by 6 bases and J by 3 bases, leaving 8 bases between them.

This clone was observed a few times. The chain carries TRBV5-1 and TRBJ1-6; 7 nucleotides agree with TRBD1. Germline V gives CDR1 SGHRS, CDR2 YFSETQ. V shed 0 bases and J 7 bases; nucleotides not matched to a gene: 7. The CDR3 spans 16 residues. Written as DNA, the CDR3 is TGCGCCAGCAGCTTGGCCGGAAGGGGGCACAATTCACCCCTCCACTTT. It codes for CASSLAGRGHNSPLHF.

The V gene is TRBV5-1, the J gene TRBJ2-2; 7 bases are shared with TRBD1. This CDR3 spans 15 amino acids. Germline values: CDR1 SGHRS, CDR2 YFSETQ. V trimming: 3 bases; J trimming: 0 bases; junction bases outside the gene matches: 2. DNA of the CDR3: TGCGCCAGCAGCTCCGACAGGGCGAACACCGGGGAGCTGTTTTTT. The encoded protein is CASSSDRANTGELFF.

This rearrangement joins TRBV4-3 to TRBJ1-5; 8 nucleotides line up with TRBD1. The CDR3 runs to 15 residues. The V gene end was trimmed by 0 bases and the J gene end by 4 bases; junction bases not matched to a gene: 2. Germline loops: CDR1 LGHNA, CDR2 YSLEER. The DNA of the CDR3 is TGCGCCAGCAGCCAAGATGACAGGGGAAATCAGCCCCAGCATTTT. As protein: CASSQDDRGNQPQHF.

The chain uses TRBV27 and TRBJ1-1; TRBD1 matches 7 bases. Unmatched junction bases numbered 4, after V lost 3 bases and J lost 6 bases. The CDR3 contains 13 residues. Per the germline V gene, CDR1 is MNHEY and CDR2 is SMNVEV (reference sequence). CDR3 sequence: CASSFSTGAEAFF. Here the CDR3 DNA reads TGTGCCAGCAGTTTTTCCACAGGGGCTGAAGCTTTCTTT.

This chain links TRBV3-1 (or the pseudogene TRBV3-2) with TRBJ1-1; D not resolved. This CDR3 has 14 residues. The germline V gene encodes CDR1 LGHDT and CDR2 YNNKEL (reference sequence). V was cut by 2 bases and J by 2 bases, with 9 bases left in between. The CDR3: CASSQLAGNTEAFF. CDR3 nucleotide sequence: TGTGCCAGCAGCCAACTCGCAGGCAACACTGAAGCTTTCTTT.

The rearrangement joins TRBV5-6 to TRBJ1-5; no clear D gene. V gave up 2 bases and J gave up 4 bases, with 13 bases separating them. CDR1 is SGHDT and CDR2 is YYEEEE in the germline V gene. The CDR3 runs 15 residues. The CDR3 nucleotides read TGTGCCAGCAGCTTAGGTGGCGGCAGAAATCAGCCCCAGCATTTT. Its protein is CASSLGGGRNQPQHF.

V is TRBV6-6 and J is TRBJ1-2; 8 bases are shared with TRBD1. The CDR3 contains 15 residues. Germline-derived CDR1 and CDR2 are MNHNY and SVGAGI (reference sequence). V trimming: 6 bases; J trimming: 5 bases; junction bases outside the gene matches: 11. This CDR3 is CASSLTGQGGYGYTF. In nucleotides, the CDR3 is TGTGCCAGCAGCCTCACCGGACAGGGAGGATATGGCTACACCTTC.

CDR3 region: CASSVGLVDSPNYGYTF. The CDR3 nucleotides read TGTGCCAGCAGCGTCGGTCTCGTAGACAGCCCTAACTATGGCTACACCTTC. The V call is TRBV9, the J call TRBJ1-2; a possible D gene is TRBD1 (5 bases). Germline V gene lookup returns CDR1 SGDLS and CDR2 YYNGEE. The CDR3 is 17 residues long. V was clipped by 2 bases and J by 0 bases, with 17 bases between them.